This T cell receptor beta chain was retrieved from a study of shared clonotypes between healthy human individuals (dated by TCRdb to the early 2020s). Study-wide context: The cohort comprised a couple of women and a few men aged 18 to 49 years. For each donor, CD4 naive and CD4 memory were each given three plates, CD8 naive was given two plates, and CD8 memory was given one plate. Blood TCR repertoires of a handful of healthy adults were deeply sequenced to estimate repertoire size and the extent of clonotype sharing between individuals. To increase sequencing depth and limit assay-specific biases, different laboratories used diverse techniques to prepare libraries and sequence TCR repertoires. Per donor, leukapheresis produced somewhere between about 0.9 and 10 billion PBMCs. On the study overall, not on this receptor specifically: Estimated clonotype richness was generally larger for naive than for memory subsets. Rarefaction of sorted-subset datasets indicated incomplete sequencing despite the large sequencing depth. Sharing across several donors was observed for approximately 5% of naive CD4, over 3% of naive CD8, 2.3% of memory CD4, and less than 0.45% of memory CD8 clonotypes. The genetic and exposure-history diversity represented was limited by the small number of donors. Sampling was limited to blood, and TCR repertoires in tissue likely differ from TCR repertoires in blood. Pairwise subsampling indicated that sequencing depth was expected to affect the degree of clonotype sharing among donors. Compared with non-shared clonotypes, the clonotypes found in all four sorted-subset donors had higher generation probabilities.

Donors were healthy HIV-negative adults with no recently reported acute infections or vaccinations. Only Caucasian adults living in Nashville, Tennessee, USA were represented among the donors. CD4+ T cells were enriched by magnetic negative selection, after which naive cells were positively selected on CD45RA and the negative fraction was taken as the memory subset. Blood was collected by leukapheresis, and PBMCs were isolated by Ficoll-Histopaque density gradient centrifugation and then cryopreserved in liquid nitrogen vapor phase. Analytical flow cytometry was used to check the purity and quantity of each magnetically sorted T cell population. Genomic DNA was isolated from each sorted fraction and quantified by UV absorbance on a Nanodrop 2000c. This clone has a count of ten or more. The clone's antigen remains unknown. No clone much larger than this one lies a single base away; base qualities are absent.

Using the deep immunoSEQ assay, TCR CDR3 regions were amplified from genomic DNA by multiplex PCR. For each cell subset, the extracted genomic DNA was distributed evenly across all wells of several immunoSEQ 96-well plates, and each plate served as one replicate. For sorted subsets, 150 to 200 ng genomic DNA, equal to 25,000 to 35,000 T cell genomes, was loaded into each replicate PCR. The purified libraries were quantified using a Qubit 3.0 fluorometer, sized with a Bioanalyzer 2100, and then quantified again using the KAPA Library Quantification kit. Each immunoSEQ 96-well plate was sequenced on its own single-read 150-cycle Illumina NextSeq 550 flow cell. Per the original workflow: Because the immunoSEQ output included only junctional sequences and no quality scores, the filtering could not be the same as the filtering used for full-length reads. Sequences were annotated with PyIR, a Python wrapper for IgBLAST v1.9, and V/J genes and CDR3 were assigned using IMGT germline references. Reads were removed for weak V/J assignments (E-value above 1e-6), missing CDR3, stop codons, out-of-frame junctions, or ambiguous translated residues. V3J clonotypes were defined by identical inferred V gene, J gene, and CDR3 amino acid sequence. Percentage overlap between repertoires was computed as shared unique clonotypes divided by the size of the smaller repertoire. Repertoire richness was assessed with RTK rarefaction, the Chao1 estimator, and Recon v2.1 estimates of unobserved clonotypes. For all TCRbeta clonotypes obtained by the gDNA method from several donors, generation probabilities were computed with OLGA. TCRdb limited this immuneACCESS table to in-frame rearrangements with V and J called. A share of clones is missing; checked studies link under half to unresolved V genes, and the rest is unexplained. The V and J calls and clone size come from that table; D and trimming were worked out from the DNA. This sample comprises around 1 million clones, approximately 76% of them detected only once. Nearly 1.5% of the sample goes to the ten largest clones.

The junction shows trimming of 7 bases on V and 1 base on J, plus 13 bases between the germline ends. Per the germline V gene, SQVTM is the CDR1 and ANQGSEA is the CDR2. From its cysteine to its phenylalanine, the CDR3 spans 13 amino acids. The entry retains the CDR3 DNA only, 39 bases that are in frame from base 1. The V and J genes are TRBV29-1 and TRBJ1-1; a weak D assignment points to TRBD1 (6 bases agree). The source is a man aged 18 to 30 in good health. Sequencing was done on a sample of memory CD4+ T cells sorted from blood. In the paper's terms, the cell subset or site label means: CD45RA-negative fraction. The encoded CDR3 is CSAPGGWNTEAFF. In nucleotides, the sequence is TGCAGCGCTCCCGGGGGCTGGAACACTGAAGCTTTCTTT.